This T cell receptor (beta chain) appears in the sequencing data of a study of CD8+CD57+ T cells in acquired aplastic anemia. Study-level background: The sorted CD4+ and CD8+ cells yielded an average about 3.3 ug of DNA. Study-level findings and limits: Sharing between patients and controls was observed for around 30 CD8+ CDR3 sequences.

This clonotype came up a few times. The antigen remains unidentified. The template for TCR beta VDJ and CDR3 sequence profiling was genomic DNA. Each CDR3 protein gets one entry after TCRdb re-called the reads with MiXCR. Of 350,000 to 450,000 distinct CDR3 sequences in the sample, around 68% were seen once. This CDR3 comprises 13 residues. Trimming stripped 9 bases from V and 5 bases from J, with 17 bases between. Germline V gene data show CDR1 as SEHNR and CDR2 as FQNEAQ (reference sequence). The sequencing sample was made of sorted CD4+, CD8+, or CD8+CD57+ T cells (not recorded which) from PBMCs. V and J are TRBV7-9 and TRBJ2-7; weak D call: TRBD1 (5 bases). This sequence was found in a human donor in good health, serving as a control. The CDR3 sequence is CASSIRTGDEQYF. CDR3 bases: TGTGCCAGTAGTATTAGAACAGGCGACGAGCAGTACTTC. Full variable domain (missing parts from reference TRBV7-9 and TRBJ2-7): DTGVSQNPRHKITKRGQNVTFRCDPISEHNRLYWYRQTLGQGPEFLTYFQNEAQLEKSRLLSDRFSAERPKGSFSTLEIQRTEQGDSAMYLCASSIRTGDEQYFGPGTRLTVT.